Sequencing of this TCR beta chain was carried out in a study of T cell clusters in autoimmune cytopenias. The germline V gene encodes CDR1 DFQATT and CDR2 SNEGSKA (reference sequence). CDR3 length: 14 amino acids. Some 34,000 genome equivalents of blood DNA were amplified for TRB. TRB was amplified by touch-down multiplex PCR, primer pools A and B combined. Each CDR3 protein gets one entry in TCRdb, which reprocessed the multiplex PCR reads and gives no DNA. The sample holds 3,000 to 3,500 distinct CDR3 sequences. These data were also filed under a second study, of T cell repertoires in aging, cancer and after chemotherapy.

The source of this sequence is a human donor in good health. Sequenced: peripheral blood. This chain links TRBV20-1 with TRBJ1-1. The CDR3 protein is CSATREGGNTEAFF.